This TCR beta chain was identified in a study of OX40 agonist ivuxolimab in advanced cancers. TCRdb's copy holds only in-frame clones and misses some; the assay was immunoSEQ multiplex PCR. The sample yields 45,000 to 50,000 clones, around 90% seen once. At cycle 4 day 1, cycle 7 day 1, and baseline, blood was sampled. The germline V gene has CDR1 MNHEY and CDR2 SVGAGI. Trimming stripped 10 bases from V and 2 bases from J, with 6 bases between. The CDR3 length is 12 residues. The rearrangement links TRBV6-5 to TRBJ1-6; no definite D call. The sequence derives from an adult with an advanced solid tumor such as melanoma, head and neck, liver or kidney cancer. The sequencing here drew on CD4+ or CD8+ T cells sorted from blood, taken in a trial of the OX40 agonist ivuxolimab. This CDR3 reads CATRPYNSPLHF. As DNA, the CDR3 is TGTGCCACCAGGCCCTATAATTCACCCCTCCACTTT.